The source of this T cell receptor beta chain is a study of metastatic and nonmetastatic thyroid tumors. Study-level background: Peripheral blood and tumor or nodule samples from malignant and benign thyroid patients were compared.

This clone was seen many times. Its antigen is still unknown. No patient had received any treatment before thyroid surgery. Germline CDR1 and CDR2: DFQATT and SNEGSKA (reference sequence). V lost 3 bases to trimming and J lost 4 bases, with 21 bases between them. The CDR3 has 16 amino acids. In the original workflow: Researchers built a distant-metastasis classifier for papillary thyroid cancer that drew on CDR3 differences across clinicopathological groups. TCRdb re-analyzed the PCR reads using MiXCR. The V and J calls were determined by TCRdb, not by the authors. The repertoire holds 30,000 to 40,000 clones, with around 26% as singletons. The study's findings and limits: According to reports, the diversity of TCR beta was significantly higher in malignant thyroid tumors than in benign nodules, and this held in both blood and tumor samples.

The sequence came from a female donor with papillary thyroid cancer or a benign thyroid nodule (not recorded which). Some clones in this sample may be carry-over from other donors' samples. J is TRBJ2-5 and V is TRBV20-1; a possible D gene is TRBD2 (7 bases). Specimen: blood. The CDR3 DNA reads TGCAGTGCTAGGATGCAAAAGCGGGACAAGCCAGAGACCCAGTACTTC. Translating gives CSARMQKRDKPETQYF.